One sample yielded the 12 T cell receptor beta chains listed below, sequenced in a study of blood T cell repertoires in COVID-19. Here immunoSEQ multiplex PCR was the method, and the copy in TCRdb shows in-frame clones only, minus some. The profile shows 200,000 to 300,000 clones, 83% of them singletons. Sequenced sample: PBMCs or T cells enriched from blood (not recorded which). The receptors here all came from a woman aged 40 to 50 who had been exposed to COVID-19.

The chain recombines TRBV28 with TRBJ2-4; D is unresolved. With 3 bases removed from V and 8 bases from J, the gap between germline ends came to 11 bases. The length of the CDR3 is 13 residues. Per germline, CDR1 MDHEN and CDR2 SYDVKM. The CDR3 nucleotides are TGTGCCAGCAGTTTCTCCCTAGGTGACATTCAGTACTTC. This gives the protein CASSFSLGDIQYF.

This clone was seen more than once but under ten times. This chain joins TRBV30 and TRBJ1-1; D is perhaps TRBD1 (6 bases). The germline gives CDR1 GTSNPN, CDR2 SVGIG (reference sequence). The CDR3 consists of 14 residues. V was clipped by 2 bases and J by 3 bases, with 13 bases between them. In nucleotides, the CDR3 is TGTGCCTGGAGTTTAGGTGGGGGCCACACTGAAGCTTTCTTT. It is translated as CAWSLGGGHTEAFF. The variable domain in full, completed from reference TRBV30 and TRBJ1-1, reads SQTIHQWPATLVQPVGSPLSLECTVEGTSNPNLYWYRQAAGRGLQLLFYSVGIGQISSEVPQNLSASRPQDRQFILSSKKLLLSDSGFYLCAWSLGGGHTEAFFGQGTRLTVV.

The genes are TRBV12-3 or TRBV12-4 and TRBJ1-1, with TRBD1 as a possible D gene (5 bases). Trimming removed 8 bases from V and 6 bases from J, with 13 bases in between. This CDR3 has 12 amino acids. The chain's CDR3 is CASRERGPEAFF. The CDR3 DNA reads TGTGCCAGCCGAGAAAGGGGCCCTGAAGCTTTCTTT.

This clone was seen repeatedly, ten times or more. Other DNA sequences of this sample code for an identical CDR3. The rearrangement uses TRBV2 and TRBJ2-3; TRBD2 matches at 7 bases. The ends lost 3 bases at V and 1 base at J; junction bases unmatched: 1. Germline V lookup: CDR1 SNHLY, CDR2 FYNNEI. The CDR3 sequence is 14 residues long. The CDR3 loop is CASSEGGGTDTQYF. The CDR3 coding sequence is TGTGCCAGCAGTGAGGGAGGGGGCACAGATACGCAGTATTTT.

This clone was counted once. The chain links TRBV9 to TRBJ1-1; D is undetermined. Deletions cut 0 bases from V and 1 base from J, with 4 bases between. The CDR3 runs to 13 residues. Germline loops: CDR1 SGDLS, CDR2 YYNGEE. The CDR3 nucleotides read TGTGCCAGCAGCGTAGTAGCGAACACTGAAGCTTTCTTT. Encoded protein: CASSVVANTEAFF.

This chain uses TRBV23-1 with TRBJ1-1; a possible D gene is TRBD1 (6 bases). TRBV23-1 is filed as an ORF, its function uncertain. The V and J ends lost 2 bases and 0 bases respectively, with 13 bases between them. This CDR3 comprises 16 residues. CDR3 in amino acids: CASSQGVGALNTEAFF. The CDR3 DNA follows: TGCGCCAGCAGTCAAGGGGTGGGGGCACTGAACACTGAAGCTTTCTTT.

This clone was counted once. This chain links TRBV9 with TRBJ2-7, with D possibly being TRBD1 (5 bases). The V gene lost 3 bases and the J gene lost 0 bases, with 13 bases spanning the gap. The germline gives CDR1 SGDLS, CDR2 YYNGEE. The CDR3 loop spans 15 amino acids. CDR3 bases: TGTGCCAGCAGCGCGACAGCCACCAGCTCCTACGAGCAGTACTTC. This encodes CASSATATSSYEQYF. Using reference TRBV9 and TRBJ2-7 for the parts outside the CDR3, the full variable domain is DSGVTQTPKHLITATGQRVTLRCSPRSGDLSVYWYQQSLDQGLQFLIQYYNGEERAKGNILERFSAQQFPDLHSELNLSSLELGDSALYFCASSATATSSYEQYFGPGTRLTVT.

The V and J genes are TRBV7-3 and TRBJ2-3; 7 bases are shared with TRBD2. CDR3 length: 17 residues. Germline lookup yields CDR1 SGHTA and CDR2 FQGTGA. V trimming: 1 base; J trimming: 2 bases; junction bases outside the gene matches: 9. CDR3 coding DNA: TGTGCCAGCAGCTTAAATCCCAGCGGGGAATACACAGATACGCAGTATTTT. It encodes CASSLNPSGEYTDTQYF.

CDR3 residues: CASSLVDRTVGGYTF. In DNA form, the CDR3 reads TGTGCCAGCAGTTTAGTGGACAGGACTGTGGGAGGCTACACCTTC. The genes are TRBV28 and TRBJ1-2, with TRBD1 matching 7 bases. The CDR3 is made up of 15 amino acids. Germline lookup yields CDR1 MDHEN and CDR2 SYDVKM. V lost 2 bases and J lost 8; bases outside the gene matches: 11.

In its sample, this clone was seen once. The chain joins TRBV7-2 to TRBJ1-5, with 7 nucleotides matching TRBD1. Trimming at V came to 5 bases and at J to 4 bases, leaving 8 bases not matched to a gene. This CDR3 comprises 15 residues. Per the germline V gene, CDR1 is SGHTA and CDR2 is FQGNSA. CDR3 coding DNA: TGTGCCAGCAGCATAGGGACAGAACGTAATCAGCCCCAGCATTTT. Amino acids: CASSIGTERNQPQHF.

This rearrangement joins TRBV27 to TRBJ1-3; no clear D. This CDR3 region has 16 residues. With 4 bases removed from V and 3 bases from J, the gap between germline ends came to 16 bases. The V gene's germline CDR1 is MNHEY and CDR2 SMNVEV (reference sequence). CDR3 coding DNA: TGTGCCAGCAGTTCTTATTTGGGCAGCCTTGGAAACACCATATATTTT. Its protein product is CASSSYLGSLGNTIYF.

This clone is a singleton in its sample. The V call is TRBV7-3, the J call TRBJ2-1; 9 positions match TRBD2. This CDR3 comprises 17 residues. Germline CDR1 and CDR2: SGHTA and FQGTGA. Trimming took 4 bases from V and 8 from J; bases not matched to a gene: 15. CDR3 coding DNA: TGTGCCAGCAGCTCCCTCGTCGGCACGGGACTAGCCTATGAGCAGTTCTTC. Translation gives CASSSLVGTGLAYEQFF.